This TCR beta chain appears in the sequencing data of a study of T cells in Graves' hyperthyroidism and ophthalmopathy. Study conclusions and caveats: A median around 6.8 months before onset, the model predicted ophthalmopathy.

Researchers amplified the TCR beta CDR3 regions from RNA transcripts. An initial round of RT-PCR targeting the TCR CDR3 relied on the HTBI primer set. TCRdb re-derived calls from the multiplex PCR reads in MiXCR, one entry per CDR3 protein. The data show around 33,000 distinct CDR3 sequences, approximately 50% seen once. As to this clonotype: Its antigen is not identified.

The CDR3 runs 15 residues. V dropped 6 bases and J dropped 6 bases, with 18 bases sitting between them. The germline CDR1 and CDR2 sequences are SNHLY and FYNNEI. Those with hyperthyroidism were 18 to 65 years old, newly diagnosed, and ill for under 2 months. The V and J genes are TRBV2 and TRBJ1-5; D not resolved. This TCR was recovered from a woman aged 50 to 60 with Graves' hyperthyroidism that later progressed to Graves' ophthalmopathy. The sample comprised blood. The DNA of the CDR3 is TGTGCCAGCAGGGAAAATGACATAGCAGGTCAGCCCCAGCATTTT. This codes for CASRENDIAGQPQHF.